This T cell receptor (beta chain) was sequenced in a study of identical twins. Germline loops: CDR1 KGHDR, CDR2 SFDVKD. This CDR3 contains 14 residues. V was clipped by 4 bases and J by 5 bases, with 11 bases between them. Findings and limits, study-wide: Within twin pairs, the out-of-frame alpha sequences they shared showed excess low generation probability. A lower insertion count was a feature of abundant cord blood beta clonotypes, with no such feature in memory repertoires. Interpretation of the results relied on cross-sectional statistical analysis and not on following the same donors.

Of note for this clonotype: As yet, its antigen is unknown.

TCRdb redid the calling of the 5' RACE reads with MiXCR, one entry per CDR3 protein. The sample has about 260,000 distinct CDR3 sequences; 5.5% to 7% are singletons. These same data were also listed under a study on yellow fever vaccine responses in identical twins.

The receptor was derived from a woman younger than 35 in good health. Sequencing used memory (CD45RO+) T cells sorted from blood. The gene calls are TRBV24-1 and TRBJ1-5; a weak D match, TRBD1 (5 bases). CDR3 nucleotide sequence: TGTGCCACCAGTGAAGGGCAGGGCTATCAGCCCCAGCATTTT. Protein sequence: CATSEGQGYQPQHF.